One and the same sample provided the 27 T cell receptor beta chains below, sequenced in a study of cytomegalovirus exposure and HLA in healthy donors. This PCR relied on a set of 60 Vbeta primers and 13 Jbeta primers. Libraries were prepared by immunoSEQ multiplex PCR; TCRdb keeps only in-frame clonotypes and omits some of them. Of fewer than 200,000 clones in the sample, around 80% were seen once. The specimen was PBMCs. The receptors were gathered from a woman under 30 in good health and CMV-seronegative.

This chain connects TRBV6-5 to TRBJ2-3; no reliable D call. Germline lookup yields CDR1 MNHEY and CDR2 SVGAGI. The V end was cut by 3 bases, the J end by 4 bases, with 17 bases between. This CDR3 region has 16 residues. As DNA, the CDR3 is TGTGCCAGCAGTTATCGTCCGGTTGTGACACCAGATACGCAGTATTTT. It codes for CASSYRPVVTPDTQYF.

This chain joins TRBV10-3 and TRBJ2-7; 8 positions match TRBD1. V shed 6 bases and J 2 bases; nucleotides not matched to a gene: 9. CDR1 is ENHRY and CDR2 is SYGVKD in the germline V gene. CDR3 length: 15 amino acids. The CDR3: CAIRNGQGPTYEQYF. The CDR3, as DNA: TGTGCCATCAGGAACGGACAGGGACCAACCTACGAGCAGTACTTC.

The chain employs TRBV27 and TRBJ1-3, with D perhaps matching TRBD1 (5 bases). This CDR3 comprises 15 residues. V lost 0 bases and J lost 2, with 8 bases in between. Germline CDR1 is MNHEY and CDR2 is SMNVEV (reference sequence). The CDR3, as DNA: TGTGCCAGCAGTTTATCGGCCAGGGCTGGAAACACCATATATTTT. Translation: CASSLSARAGNTIYF.

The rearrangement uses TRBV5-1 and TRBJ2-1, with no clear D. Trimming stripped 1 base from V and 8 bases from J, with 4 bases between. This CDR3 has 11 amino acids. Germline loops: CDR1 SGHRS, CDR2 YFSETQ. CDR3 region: CASSLHYEQFF. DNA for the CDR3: TGCGCCAGCAGCTTGCACTATGAGCAGTTCTTC.

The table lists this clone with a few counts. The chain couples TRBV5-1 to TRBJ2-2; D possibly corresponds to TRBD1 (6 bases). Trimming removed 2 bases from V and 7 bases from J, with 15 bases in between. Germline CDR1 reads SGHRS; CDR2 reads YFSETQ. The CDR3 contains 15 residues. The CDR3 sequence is CASSLGQGLIGELFF. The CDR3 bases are TGCGCCAGCAGCTTAGGGCAGGGGCTCATCGGGGAGCTGTTTTTT.

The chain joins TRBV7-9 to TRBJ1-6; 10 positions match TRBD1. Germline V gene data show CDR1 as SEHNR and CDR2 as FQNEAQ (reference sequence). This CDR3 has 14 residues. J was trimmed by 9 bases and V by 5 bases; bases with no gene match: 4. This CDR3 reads CASSTGTGVSPLHF. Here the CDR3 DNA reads TGTGCCAGCAGCACCGGGACAGGGGTTTCACCCCTCCACTTT.

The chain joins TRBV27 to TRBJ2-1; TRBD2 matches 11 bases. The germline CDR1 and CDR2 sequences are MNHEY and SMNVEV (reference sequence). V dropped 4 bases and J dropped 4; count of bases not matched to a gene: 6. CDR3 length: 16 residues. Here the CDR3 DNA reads TGTGCCAGCAGTTGGGCTAGCGGGAGGAAATACAATGAGCAGTTCTTC. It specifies CASSWASGRKYNEQFF.

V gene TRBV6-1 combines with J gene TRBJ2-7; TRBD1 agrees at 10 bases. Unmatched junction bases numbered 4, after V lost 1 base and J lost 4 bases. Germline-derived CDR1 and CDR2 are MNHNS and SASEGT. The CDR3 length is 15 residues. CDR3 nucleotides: TGTGCCAGCAGTGAAGGACAGGGGGCGGGATACGAGCAGTACTTC. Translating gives CASSEGQGAGYEQYF.

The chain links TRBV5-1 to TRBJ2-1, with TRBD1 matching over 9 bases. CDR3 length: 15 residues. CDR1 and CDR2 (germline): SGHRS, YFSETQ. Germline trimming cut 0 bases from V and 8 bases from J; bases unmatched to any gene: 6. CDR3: CASSLVQGARDEQFF. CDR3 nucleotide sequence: TGCGCCAGCAGCTTGGTACAGGGGGCAAGGGATGAGCAGTTCTTC.

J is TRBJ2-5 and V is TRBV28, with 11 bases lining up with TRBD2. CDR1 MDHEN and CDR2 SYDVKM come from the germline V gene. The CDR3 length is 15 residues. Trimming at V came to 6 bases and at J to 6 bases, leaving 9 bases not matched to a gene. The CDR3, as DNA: TGTGCCAGCAGGCCCACTAGCGGGAGAGGGAAGACCCAGTACTTC. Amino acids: CASRPTSGRGKTQYF.

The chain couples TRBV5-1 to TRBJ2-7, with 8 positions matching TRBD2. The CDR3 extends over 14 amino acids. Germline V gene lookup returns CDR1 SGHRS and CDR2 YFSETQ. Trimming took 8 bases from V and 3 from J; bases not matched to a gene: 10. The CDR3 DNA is TGCGCCAGTCGGGGGGTGACTAGCGACTACGAGCAGTACTTC. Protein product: CASRGVTSDYEQYF. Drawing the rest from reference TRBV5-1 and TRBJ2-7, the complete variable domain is KAGVTQTPRYLIKTRGQQVTLSCSPISGHRSVSWYQQTPGQGLQFLFEYFSETQRNKGNFPGRFSGRQFSNSRSEMNVSTLELGDSALYLCASRGVTSDYEQYFGPGTRLTVT.

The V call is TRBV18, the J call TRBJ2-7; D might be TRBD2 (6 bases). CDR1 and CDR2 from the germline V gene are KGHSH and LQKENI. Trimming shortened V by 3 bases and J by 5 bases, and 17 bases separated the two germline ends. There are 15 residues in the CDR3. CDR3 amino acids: CASSPGLPGVHEQYF. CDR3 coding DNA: TGTGCCAGCTCACCCGGACTCCCGGGGGTCCACGAGCAGTACTTC.

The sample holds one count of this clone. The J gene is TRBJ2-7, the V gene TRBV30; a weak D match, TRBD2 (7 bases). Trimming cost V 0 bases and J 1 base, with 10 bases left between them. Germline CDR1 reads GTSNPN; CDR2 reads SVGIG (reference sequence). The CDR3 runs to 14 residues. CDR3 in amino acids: CAWSVQGGSYEQYF. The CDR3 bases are TGTGCCTGGAGTGTACAGGGAGGGTCCTACGAGCAGTACTTC.

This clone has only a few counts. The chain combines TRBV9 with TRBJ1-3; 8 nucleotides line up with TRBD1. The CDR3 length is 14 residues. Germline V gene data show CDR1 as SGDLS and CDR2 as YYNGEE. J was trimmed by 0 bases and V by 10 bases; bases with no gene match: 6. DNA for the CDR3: TGTGCCTCCCGTGGGACAGGCTCTGGAAACACCATATATTTT. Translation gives CASRGTGSGNTIYF. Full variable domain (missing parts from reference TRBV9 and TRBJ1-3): DSGVTQTPKHLITATGQRVTLRCSPRSGDLSVYWYQQSLDQGLQFLIQYYNGEERAKGNILERFSAQQFPDLHSELNLSSLELGDSALYFCASRGTGSGNTIYFGEGSWLTVV.

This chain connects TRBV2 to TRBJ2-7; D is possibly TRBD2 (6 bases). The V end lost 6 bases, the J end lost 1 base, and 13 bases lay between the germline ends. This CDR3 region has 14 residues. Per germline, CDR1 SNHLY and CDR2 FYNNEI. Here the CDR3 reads CASRPQGLSYEQYF. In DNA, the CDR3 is TGTGCCAGCAGGCCCCAGGGACTTTCCTACGAGCAGTACTTC.

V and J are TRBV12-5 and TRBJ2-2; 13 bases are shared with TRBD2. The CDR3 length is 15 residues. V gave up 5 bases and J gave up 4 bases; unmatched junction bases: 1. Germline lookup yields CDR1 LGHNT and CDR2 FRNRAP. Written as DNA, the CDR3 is TGTGCTAGTGGTAGGACTAGCGGGAGCACCGGGGAGCTGTTTTTT. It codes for CASGRTSGSTGELFF. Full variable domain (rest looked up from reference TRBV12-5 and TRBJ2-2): DARVTQTPRHKVTEMGQEVTMRCQPILGHNTVFWYRQTMMQGLELLAYFRNRAPLDDSGMPKDRFSAEMPDATLATLKIQPSEPRDSAVYFCASGRTSGSTGELFFGEGSRLTVL.

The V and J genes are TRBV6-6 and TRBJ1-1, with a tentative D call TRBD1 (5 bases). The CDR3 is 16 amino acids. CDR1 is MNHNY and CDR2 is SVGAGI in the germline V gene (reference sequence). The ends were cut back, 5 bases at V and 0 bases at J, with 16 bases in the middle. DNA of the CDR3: TGTGCCAGCAGTAAACCGACAGCGCTCATGAACACTGAAGCTTTCTTT. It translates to CASSKPTALMNTEAFF.

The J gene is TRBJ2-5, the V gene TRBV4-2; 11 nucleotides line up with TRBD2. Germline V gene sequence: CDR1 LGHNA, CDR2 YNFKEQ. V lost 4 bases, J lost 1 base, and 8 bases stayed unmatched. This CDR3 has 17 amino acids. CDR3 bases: TGTGCCAGCAGCCCCTCGGGACTAGCGGACCCCCAAGAGACCCAGTACTTC. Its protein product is CASSPSGLADPQETQYF.

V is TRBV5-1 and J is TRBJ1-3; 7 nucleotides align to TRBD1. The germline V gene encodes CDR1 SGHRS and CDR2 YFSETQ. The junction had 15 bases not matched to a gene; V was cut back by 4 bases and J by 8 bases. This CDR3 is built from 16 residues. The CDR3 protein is CASSNRQGVGGDTIYF. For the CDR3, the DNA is TGCGCCAGCAGCAACAGACAGGGCGTGGGAGGTGACACCATATATTTT.

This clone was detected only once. CDR3 nucleotide sequence: TGCGCCAGCAAAGGACAGGGGGATTTTTACACTGAAGCTTTCTTT. As protein: CASKGQGDFYTEAFF. The V and J genes are TRBV5-1 and TRBJ1-1; 10 positions match TRBD1. Germline values: CDR1 SGHRS, CDR2 YFSETQ. The CDR3 contains 15 residues. The V and J ends lost 6 bases and 3 bases, in that order; junction bases with no gene match: 8.

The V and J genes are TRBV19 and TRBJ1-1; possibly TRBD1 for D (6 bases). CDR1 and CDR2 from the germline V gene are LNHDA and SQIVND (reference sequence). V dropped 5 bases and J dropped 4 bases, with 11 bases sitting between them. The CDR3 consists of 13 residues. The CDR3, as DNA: TGTGCCAGTAGTTTGGGGGCACCCACTGAAGCTTTCTTT. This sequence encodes CASSLGAPTEAFF.

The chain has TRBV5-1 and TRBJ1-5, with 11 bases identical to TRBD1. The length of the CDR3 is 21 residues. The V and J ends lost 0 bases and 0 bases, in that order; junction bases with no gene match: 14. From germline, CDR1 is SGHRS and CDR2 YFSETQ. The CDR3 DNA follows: TGCGCCAGCAGCTTGGCCGGAACCCCGGGACAGGGGGTAATTAGCAATCAGCCCCAGCATTTT. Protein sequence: CASSLAGTPGQGVISNQPQHF.

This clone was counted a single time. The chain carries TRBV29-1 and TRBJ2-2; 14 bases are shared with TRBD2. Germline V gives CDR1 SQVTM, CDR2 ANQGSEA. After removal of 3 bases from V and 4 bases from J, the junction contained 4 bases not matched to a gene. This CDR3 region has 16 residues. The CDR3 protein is CSVEKTSGRGTGELFF. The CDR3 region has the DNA TGCAGCGTTGAGAAGACTAGCGGGAGGGGCACCGGGGAGCTGTTTTTT.

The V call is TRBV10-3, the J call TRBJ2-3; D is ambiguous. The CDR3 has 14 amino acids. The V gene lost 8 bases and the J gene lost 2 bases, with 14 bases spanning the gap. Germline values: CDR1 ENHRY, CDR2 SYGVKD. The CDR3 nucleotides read TGTGCCATCCGAATTGGAGCACCCACAGATACGCAGTATTTT. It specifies CAIRIGAPTDTQYF.

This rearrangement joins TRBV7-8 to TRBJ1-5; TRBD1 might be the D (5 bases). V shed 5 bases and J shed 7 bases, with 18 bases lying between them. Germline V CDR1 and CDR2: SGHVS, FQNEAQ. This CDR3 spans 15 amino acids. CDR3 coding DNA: TGTGCCAGCAGCCCAGGGCCCCCCCAGACCCAGCCCCAGCATTTT. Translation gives CASSPGPPQTQPQHF. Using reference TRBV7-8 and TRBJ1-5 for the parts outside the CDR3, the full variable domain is GAGVSQSPRYKVAKRGQDVALRCDPISGHVSLFWYQQALGQGPEFLTYFQNEAQLDKSGLPSDRFFAERPEGSVSTLKIQRTQQEDSAVYLCASSPGPPQTQPQHFGDGTRLSIL.

DNA of the CDR3: TGTGCCTGGAGGGAAGGGGGCGCCGATACGCAGTATTTT. Protein product: CAWREGGADTQYF. J is TRBJ2-3 and V is TRBV30, with 7 bases aligning to TRBD1. J was trimmed by 6 bases and V by 3 bases; bases with no gene match: 6. The CDR3 loop spans 13 amino acids. Germline assignment: CDR1 GTSNPN and CDR2 SVGIG (reference sequence).

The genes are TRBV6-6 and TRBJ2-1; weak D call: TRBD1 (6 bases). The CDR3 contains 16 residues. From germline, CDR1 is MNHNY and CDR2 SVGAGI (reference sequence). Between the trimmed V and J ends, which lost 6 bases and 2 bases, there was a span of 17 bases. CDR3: CASSNSPGHTYNEQFF. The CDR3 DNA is TGTGCCAGCAGCAACAGTCCGGGACACACCTACAATGAGCAGTTCTTC.